What follows are 16 T cell receptor beta chains derived from one specimen sequenced in a study of blood T cell repertoires in COVID-19 (dated by TCRdb to the early 2020s). The library was produced with the immunoSEQ multiplex PCR assay. TCRdb took over this immuneACCESS table, retaining in-frame rearrangements with V and J assigned. Such tables are incomplete; in checked studies, under half of the missing clones stem from an unresolved V gene, and the remainder is unexplained. Recorded for this sample are 150,000 to 200,000 clones; more than 75% of them occurred a single time. The ten biggest clones cover 3.5% to 4.5% of the sample. The sequencing input was peripheral blood. Receptors originate from a human donor in a cohort sampled during active COVID-19.

The chain recombines TRBV28 with TRBJ2-1; D is possibly TRBD2 (8 bases). This CDR3 region has 18 residues. The germline gives CDR1 MDHEN, CDR2 SYDVKM. V lost 7 bases, J lost 5 bases, and 27 bases lay in between. CDR3 region: CASIPPRTGQRENNEQFF. Here the CDR3 DNA reads TGTGCCAGCATTCCCCCCCGGACAGGCCAGCGGGAGAACAATGAGCAGTTCTTC.

This chain links TRBV5-3 with TRBJ2-5, with 8 bases fitting TRBD2. TRBV5-3 is given ORF status, its function remaining uncertain. The V segment lost 1 base and the J segment 5 bases; nucleotides outside the gene matches: 13. This CDR3 comprises 17 residues. DNA of the CDR3: TGTGCCAGAAGCTTGTGTCTTGAGCGACTAGCGATCGAGACCCAGTACTTC. Protein: CARSLCLERLAIETQYF.

The chain links TRBV4-3 to TRBJ1-1; weak D call: TRBD1 (5 bases). Trimming pared 2 bases from V and 0 bases from J, leaving 16 bases between. Germline CDR1 reads LGHNA; CDR2 reads YSLEER. The CDR3 has 17 amino acids. CDR3 amino acids: CASSQRGRGVMNTEAFF. CDR3 bases: TGCGCCAGCAGCCAAAGGGGCCGTGGGGTAATGAACACTGAAGCTTTCTTT.

The gene calls are TRBV2 and TRBJ1-3; no firm D call. Per germline, CDR1 SNHLY and CDR2 FYNNEI. CDR3 length equals 15 residues. Trimming left V 6 bases short and J 9 bases short, with 21 bases between. CDR3 protein: CASRDLGLTGITIYF. In DNA form, the CDR3 reads TGTGCCAGCAGAGACTTAGGACTCACTGGGATCACCATATATTTT.

The chain employs TRBV30 and TRBJ2-1, with 7 bases matching TRBD1. Germline V gene sequence: CDR1 GTSNPN, CDR2 SVGIG (reference sequence). The CDR3 contains 13 residues. Trimming took 3 bases from V and 10 from J; bases not matched to a gene: 9. In nucleotides, the CDR3 is TGTGCCTGGAGCCTCCAACAGGGGTTCGAGCAGTTCTTC. Translation: CAWSLQQGFEQFF.

Only one count was recorded for this clone. The rearrangement uses TRBV4-3 and TRBJ1-4; D gene uncertain. There are 14 residues in the CDR3. Germline lookup yields CDR1 LGHNA and CDR2 YSLEER. Trimming took 0 bases from V and 5 from J, leaving 7 bases between them. CDR3 amino acids: CASSQDTGNEKLFF. CDR3 nucleotides: TGCGCCAGCAGCCAAGATACCGGGAATGAAAAACTGTTTTTT.

The genes are TRBV4-1 and TRBJ2-1; TRBD2 is a possible D gene (6 bases). V was shortened by 0 bases and J by 2 bases, with 17 bases between the two germline ends. The CDR3 sequence is 18 residues long. CDR1 and CDR2 (germline): MGHRA, YSYEKL. CDR3 loop: CASSQDLWRDPPYNEQFF. In DNA, the CDR3 is TGCGCCAGCAGCCAAGATTTATGGCGGGACCCCCCCTACAATGAGCAGTTCTTC.

The rearrangement uses TRBV7-8 and TRBJ2-7, with TRBD2 identical over 12 bases. Germline CDR1 and CDR2: SGHVS and FQNEAQ. The CDR3 runs to 16 residues. V lost 5 bases, J lost 2 bases, and 7 bases stayed unmatched. The CDR3 sequence: CASSAELAGGPYEQYF. Written as DNA, the CDR3 is TGTGCCAGCAGCGCAGAACTAGCGGGGGGACCCTACGAGCAGTACTTC.

The chain joins TRBV18 to TRBJ2-3; possible D gene TRBD1, 6 bases. Between the trimmed V and J ends, which lost 3 bases and 3 bases, there was a span of 13 bases. Germline loops: CDR1 KGHSH, CDR2 LQKENI. The CDR3 is 15 residues long. CDR3 DNA: TGTGCCAGCTCACCGGCTGACAGGCCGACAGATACGCAGTATTTT. It translates to CASSPADRPTDTQYF.

The DNA for the CDR3 is TGTGCCAGCAGCTTAGTGCCAGGGCCGAACACCGGGGAGCTGTTTTTT. This gives the protein CASSLVPGPNTGELFF. The V and J genes are TRBV7-6 and TRBJ2-2, with D perhaps matching TRBD1 (5 bases). V was trimmed by 1 base and J by 0 bases, leaving 9 bases between them. CDR3 length equals 16 residues. In germline, CDR1 is SGHVS, CDR2 FNYEAQ.

The chain recombines TRBV6-2 or TRBV6-3 with TRBJ2-3; 11 bases align to TRBD1. The CDR3 length is 16 residues. From germline, CDR1 is MNHEY and CDR2 SVGEGT. V dropped 6 bases and J dropped 6; count of bases not matched to a gene: 11. In DNA, the CDR3 is TGTGCCAGCAGCCCGCGGACAGGGGGCAATTTTGATACGCAGTATTTT. It is translated as CASSPRTGGNFDTQYF.

Points on this clone: One end of the junction fails to match germline, which may point to a read error. This chain's CDR3 is CAISESGTGGMFF. As DNA, the CDR3 is TGTGCCATCAGTGAGTCGGGAACAGGGGGAATGTTCTTC. V and J are TRBV10-3 and TRBJ2-7, with 8 nucleotides matching TRBD1. CDR1 is ENHRY, CDR2 SYGVKD, per germline. The CDR3 loop spans 13 amino acids.

J is TRBJ2-7 and V is TRBV2, with a weak D call TRBD1 (5 bases). Trimming pared 5 bases from V and 5 bases from J, leaving 16 bases between. The V gene's germline CDR1 is SNHLY and CDR2 FYNNEI. This CDR3 spans 14 amino acids. CDR3 sequence: CASSSGFNPDEQYF. CDR3 nucleotide sequence: TGTGCCAGCAGTTCAGGGTTCAATCCCGACGAGCAGTACTTC.

The V and J genes are TRBV7-9 and TRBJ2-7; 12 positions match TRBD1. J lost 3 bases, V lost 4 bases, and 10 bases had no gene match. CDR3 length: 17 amino acids. Germline V lookup: CDR1 SEHNR, CDR2 FQNEAQ (reference sequence). As DNA, the CDR3 is TGTGCCAGCAGCTCAACCTCGGGGACAGGGGGCGGCTACGAGCAGTACTTC. This gives the protein CASSSTSGTGGGYEQYF.

V gene TRBV10-1 combines with J gene TRBJ2-3; TRBD1 is a possible D gene (5 bases). V dropped 8 bases and J dropped 4 bases, with 10 bases sitting between them. This CDR3 spans 12 amino acids. Germline-derived CDR1 and CDR2 are WNHNN and SYGVQD (reference sequence). DNA of the CDR3: TGCGCCAGCCAGGGTTCAGCAGATACGCAGTATTTT. It specifies CASQGSADTQYF.

The V gene is TRBV11-2, the J gene TRBJ2-7; the match to TRBD2 covers 11 bases. The V gene end was trimmed by 4 bases and the J gene end by 4 bases; junction bases not matched to a gene: 6. There are 15 residues in the CDR3. CDR1 is SGHAT, CDR2 FQNNGV, per germline. CDR3 in amino acids: CASSWGLAENYEQYF. The CDR3 DNA sequence: TGTGCCAGCAGCTGGGGACTAGCGGAGAATTACGAGCAGTACTTC.